What follows is one TCR beta chain and its context. V lost 0 bases and J lost 13, with 10 bases in between. This CDR3 is built from 11 residues. Germline V gene lookup returns CDR1 LGHDT and CDR2 YNNKEL (reference sequence). Assay: immunoSEQ multiplex PCR; the TCRdb copy retains only in-frame clones and omits some. The data hold roughly 150,000 clones, with roughly nine tenths observed a single time. The sample comes from a study of control samples from healthy donors and cancer patients. This sequence joins TRBV3-1 (or the pseudogene TRBV3-2) and TRBJ2-7; no definite D call. This clonotype was sampled from a man aged 30 to 39 in good health. The sequenced sample was blood. CDR3 sequence (DNA): TGTGCCAGCAGCCAAGAGTCTTACAGCTACTTC. This gives the protein CASSQESYSYF.